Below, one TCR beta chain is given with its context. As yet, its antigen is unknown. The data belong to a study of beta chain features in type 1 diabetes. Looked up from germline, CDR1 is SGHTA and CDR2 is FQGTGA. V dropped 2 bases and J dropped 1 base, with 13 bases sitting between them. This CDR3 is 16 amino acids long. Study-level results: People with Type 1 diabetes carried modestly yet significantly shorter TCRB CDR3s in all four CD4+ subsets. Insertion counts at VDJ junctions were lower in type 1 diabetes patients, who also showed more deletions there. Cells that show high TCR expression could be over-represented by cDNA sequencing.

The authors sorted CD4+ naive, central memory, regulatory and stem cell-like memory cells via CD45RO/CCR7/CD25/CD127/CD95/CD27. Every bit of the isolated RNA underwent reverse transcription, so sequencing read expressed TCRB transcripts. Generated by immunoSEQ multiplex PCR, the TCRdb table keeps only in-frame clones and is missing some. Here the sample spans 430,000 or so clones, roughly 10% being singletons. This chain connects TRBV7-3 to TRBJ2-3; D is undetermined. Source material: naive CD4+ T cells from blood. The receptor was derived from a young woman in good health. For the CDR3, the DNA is TGTGCCAGCAGCTTATGGAAGGCTGGAGGCACAGATACGCAGTATTTT. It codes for CASSLWKAGGTDTQYF.